Given below is one T cell receptor beta chain in context. Time point defined: week 3, after first cycle of checkpoint inhibitor. This sample is part of a study of blood T cell dynamics during melanoma immunotherapy. V gave up 2 bases and J gave up 4 bases; unmatched junction bases: 4. This CDR3 region has 14 residues. Germline CDR1 and CDR2: SGHRS and YFSETQ. Sequencing used immunoSEQ multiplex PCR; TCRdb keeps in-frame clones, though not all of them. Of 25,000 to 35,000 clones listed, 65% to 85% were seen once; the top ten hold approximately 10%. This receptor was taken from a human donor with melanoma. The sequenced sample was blood, obtained from a patient treated with checkpoint blockade. The gene calls are TRBV5-1 and TRBJ1-1, with 8 positions matching TRBD1. DNA of the CDR3: TGCGCCAGCAGCTTTGGACAGGGTGGCACTGAAGCTTTCTTT. It is translated as CASSFGQGGTEAFF.